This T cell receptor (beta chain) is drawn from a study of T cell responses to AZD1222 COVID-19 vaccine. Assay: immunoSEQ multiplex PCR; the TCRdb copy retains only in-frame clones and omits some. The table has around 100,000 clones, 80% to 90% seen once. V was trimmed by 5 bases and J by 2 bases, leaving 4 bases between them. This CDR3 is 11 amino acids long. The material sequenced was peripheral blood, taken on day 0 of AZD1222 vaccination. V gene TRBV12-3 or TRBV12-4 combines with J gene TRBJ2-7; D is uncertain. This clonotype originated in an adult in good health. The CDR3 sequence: CASSGTYEQYF. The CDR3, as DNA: TGTGCCAGCAGTGGCACCTACGAGCAGTACTTC.